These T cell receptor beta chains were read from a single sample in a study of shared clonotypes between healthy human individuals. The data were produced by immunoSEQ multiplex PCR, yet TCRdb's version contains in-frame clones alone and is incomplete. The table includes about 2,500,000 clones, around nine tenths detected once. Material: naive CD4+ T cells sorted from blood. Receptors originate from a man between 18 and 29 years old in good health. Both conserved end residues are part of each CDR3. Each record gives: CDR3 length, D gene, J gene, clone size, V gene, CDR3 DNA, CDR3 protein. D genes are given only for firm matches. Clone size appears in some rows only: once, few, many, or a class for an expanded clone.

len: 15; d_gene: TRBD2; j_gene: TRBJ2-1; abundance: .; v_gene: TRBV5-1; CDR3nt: TGCGCCAGCAGCTCTCTAGCGGGAGATCTCAATGAGCAGTTCTTC; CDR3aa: CASSSLAGDLNEQFF
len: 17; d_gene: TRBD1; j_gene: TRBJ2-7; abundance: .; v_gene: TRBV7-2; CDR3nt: TGTGCCAGCAGCGCGCAGGCCGGGACAGGGTCTACCTACGAGCAGTACTTC; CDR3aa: CASSAQAGTGSTYEQYF
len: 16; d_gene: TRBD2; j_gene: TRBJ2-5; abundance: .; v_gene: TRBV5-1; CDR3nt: TGCGCCAGCAGCTTGGAGGCTAGCGGGGCCCAAGAGACCCAGTACTTC; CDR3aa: CASSLEASGAQETQYF
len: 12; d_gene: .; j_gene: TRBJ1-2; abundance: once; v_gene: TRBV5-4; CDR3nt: TGCGCCAGCAGCCAAGATACCCTGACCTACACCTTC; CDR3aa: CASSQDTLTYTF
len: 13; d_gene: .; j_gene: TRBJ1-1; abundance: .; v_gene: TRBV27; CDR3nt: TGTGCCAGCAGTTTGGGACGGAACACTGAAGCTTTCTTT; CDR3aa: CASSLGRNTEAFF
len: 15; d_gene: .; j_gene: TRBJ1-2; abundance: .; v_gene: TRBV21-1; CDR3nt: TGTGCCACTCAAAGACGGACACTAAGGGACTATGGCTACACCTTC; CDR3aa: CATQRRTLRDYGYTF
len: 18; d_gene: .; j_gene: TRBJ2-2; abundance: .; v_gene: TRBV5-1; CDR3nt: TGCGCCAGCAGCTTGGAGGGTACCCCAATAAGTTACACCGGGGAGCTGTTTTTT; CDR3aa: CASSLEGTPISYTGELFF
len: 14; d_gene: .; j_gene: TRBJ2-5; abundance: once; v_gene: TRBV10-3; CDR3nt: TGTGCCATCAGTGAAGGTCAGGGGCGAGAGACCCAGTACTTC; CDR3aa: CAISEGQGRETQYF
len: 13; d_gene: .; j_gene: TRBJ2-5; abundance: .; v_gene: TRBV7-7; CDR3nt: TGTGCTAGCAGCTTAGAAATAAGAGAGACCCAGTACTTC; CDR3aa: CASSLEIRETQYF
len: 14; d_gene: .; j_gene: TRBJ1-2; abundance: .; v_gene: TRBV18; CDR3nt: TGTGCCAGCTCACCAGACAGTCCTAACTATGGCTACACCTTC; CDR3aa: CASSPDSPNYGYTF
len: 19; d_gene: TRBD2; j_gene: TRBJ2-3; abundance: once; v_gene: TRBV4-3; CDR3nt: TGCGCCAGCAGCCAAGATTCGATCCTAGCGGGGGCCTCAAGAGATACGCAGTATTTT; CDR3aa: CASSQDSILAGASRDTQYF
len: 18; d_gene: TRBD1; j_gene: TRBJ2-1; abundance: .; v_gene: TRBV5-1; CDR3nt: TGCGCCAGCAGCTCCTATCCCCCGGGACAGGGAATCCCGAATGAGCAGTTCTTC; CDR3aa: CASSSYPPGQGIPNEQFF
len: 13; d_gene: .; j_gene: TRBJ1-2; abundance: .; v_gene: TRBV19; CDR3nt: TGTGCCAGTAGTTTCCCCCAGCAGGGCGGCTACACCTTC; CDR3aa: CASSFPQQGGYTF
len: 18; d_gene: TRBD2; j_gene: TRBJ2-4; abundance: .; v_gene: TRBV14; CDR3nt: TGTGCCAGCAGCCAGAGGGCAGCGGGAGCGACGGGCAAAAACATTCAGTACTTC; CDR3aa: CASSQRAAGATGKNIQYF
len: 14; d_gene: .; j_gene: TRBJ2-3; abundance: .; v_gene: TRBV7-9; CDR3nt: TGTGCCAGCAGCCCAACAGGATTCGCAGATACGCAGTATTTT; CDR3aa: CASSPTGFADTQYF
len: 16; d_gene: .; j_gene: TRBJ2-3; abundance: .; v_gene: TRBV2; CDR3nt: TGTGCCAGCAGTGGATGGCGGCCGGCCGCCTCAGATACGCAGTATTTT; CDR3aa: CASSGWRPAASDTQYF
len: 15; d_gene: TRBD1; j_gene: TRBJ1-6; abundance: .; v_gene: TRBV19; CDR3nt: TGTGCCAGTAGTTTCGGACAGGGTTCGGATTCACCCCTCCACTTT; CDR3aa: CASSFGQGSDSPLHF
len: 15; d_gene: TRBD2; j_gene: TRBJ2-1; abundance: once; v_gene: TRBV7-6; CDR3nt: TGTGCCAGCAGCTTAGGGACTAGCGGATACAATGAGCAGTTCTTC; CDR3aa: CASSLGTSGYNEQFF
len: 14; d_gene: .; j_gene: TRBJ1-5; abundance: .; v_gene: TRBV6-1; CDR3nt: TGTGCCAGCAGGGACGGGGGATGGAATCAGCCCCAGCATTTT; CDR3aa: CASRDGGWNQPQHF
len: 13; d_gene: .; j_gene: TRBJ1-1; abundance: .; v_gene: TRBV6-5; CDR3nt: TGTGCCAGCAGTTACGGGCCGAACACTGAAGCTTTCTTT; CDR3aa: CASSYGPNTEAFF
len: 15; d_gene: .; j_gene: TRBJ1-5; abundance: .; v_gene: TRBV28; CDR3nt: TGTGCCAGCAGTTTAATGGGGCCGGGCAATCAGCCCCAGCATTTT; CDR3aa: CASSLMGPGNQPQHF
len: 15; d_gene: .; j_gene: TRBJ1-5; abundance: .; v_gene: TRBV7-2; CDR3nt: TGTGCCAGCAGCTTAGCGGGCAGGGGCGATCAGCCCCAGCATTTT; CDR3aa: CASSLAGRGDQPQHF
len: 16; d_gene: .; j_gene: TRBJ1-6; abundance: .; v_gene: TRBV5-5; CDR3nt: TGTGCCAGCAGCCTGACGGACAGCTCCTATAATTCACCCCTCCACTTT; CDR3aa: CASSLTDSSYNSPLHF
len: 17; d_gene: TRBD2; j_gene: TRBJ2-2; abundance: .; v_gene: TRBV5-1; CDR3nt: TGCGCCAGCAGCTCCTCTAGCGGGGGGATTTCCACCGGGGAGCTGTTTTTT; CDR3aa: CASSSSSGGISTGELFF
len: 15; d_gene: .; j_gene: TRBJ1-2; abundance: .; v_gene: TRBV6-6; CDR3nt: TGTGCCAGCAGTGGGGAATGGGGGGGACACTATGGCTACACCTTC; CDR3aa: CASSGEWGGHYGYTF
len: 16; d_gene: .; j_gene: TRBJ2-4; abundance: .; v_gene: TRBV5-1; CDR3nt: TGCGCCAGCAGCTCCGGGACGATAAAAGCCAAAAACATTCAGTACTTC; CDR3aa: CASSSGTIKAKNIQYF
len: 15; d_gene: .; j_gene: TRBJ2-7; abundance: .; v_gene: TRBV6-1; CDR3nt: TGTGCCAGCAGCCCCTTCCCGGGCCCCACCTACGAGCAGTACTTC; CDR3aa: CASSPFPGPTYEQYF
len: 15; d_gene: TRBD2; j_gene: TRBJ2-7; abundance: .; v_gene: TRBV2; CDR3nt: TGTGCCAGCAGGGCTCTGACTAGCGGGACTTACGAGCAGTACTTC; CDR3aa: CASRALTSGTYEQYF
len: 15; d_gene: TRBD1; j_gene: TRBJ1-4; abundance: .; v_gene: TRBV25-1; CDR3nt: TGTGCCAGCAGTGTAAGACAGGGGGCTGGGGAAAAACTGTTTTTT; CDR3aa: CASSVRQGAGEKLFF
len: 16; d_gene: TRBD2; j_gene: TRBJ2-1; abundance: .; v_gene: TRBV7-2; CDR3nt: TGTGCCAGCAGCTTACGGGCTAGCGGGGGGGGCAATGAGCAGTTCTTC; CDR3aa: CASSLRASGGGNEQFF
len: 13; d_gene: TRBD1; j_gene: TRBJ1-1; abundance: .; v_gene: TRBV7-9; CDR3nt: TGTGCCAGCAGCGCACAACAGGGGGTTGAAGCTTTCTTT; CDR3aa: CASSAQQGVEAFF
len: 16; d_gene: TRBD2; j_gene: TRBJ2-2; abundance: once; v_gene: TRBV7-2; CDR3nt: TGTGCCAGCAGCTCCGGTGGCACTAGCGGGTCCGGGGAGCTGTTTTTT; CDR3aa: CASSSGGTSGSGELFF
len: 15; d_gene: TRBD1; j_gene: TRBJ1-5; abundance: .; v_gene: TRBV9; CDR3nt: TGTGCCAGCAGCGCGGGGGGACAGGGCGGTCAGCCCCAGCATTTT; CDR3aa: CASSAGGQGGQPQHF
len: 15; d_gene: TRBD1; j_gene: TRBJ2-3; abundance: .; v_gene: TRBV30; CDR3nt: TGTGCCTGGAGTGTAGGGACAGGGGGCGGAGATACGCAGTATTTT; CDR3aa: CAWSVGTGGGDTQYF
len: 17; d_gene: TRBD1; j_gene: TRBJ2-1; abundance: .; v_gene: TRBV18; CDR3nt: TGTGCCAGCTCACCACCTGTAGGACAGGGGAGTAGAAATGAGCAGTTCTTC; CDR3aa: CASSPPVGQGSRNEQFF
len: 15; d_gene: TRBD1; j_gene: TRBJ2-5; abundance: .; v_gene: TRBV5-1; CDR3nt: TGCGCCAGCAGCTACTCAACCGGGACAGGGGAGACCCAGTACTTC; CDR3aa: CASSYSTGTGETQYF
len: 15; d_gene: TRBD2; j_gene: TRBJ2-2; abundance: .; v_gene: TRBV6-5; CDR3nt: TGTGCCAGCAAAGGGCTAGCGGGAGCGGTCGGGGAGCTGTTTTTT; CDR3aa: CASKGLAGAVGELFF
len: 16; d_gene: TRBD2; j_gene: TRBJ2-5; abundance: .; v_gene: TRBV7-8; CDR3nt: TGTGCCAGCAGCTTAGCGGGGAGCGGGGGCCAAGAGACCCAGTACTTC; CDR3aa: CASSLAGSGGQETQYF
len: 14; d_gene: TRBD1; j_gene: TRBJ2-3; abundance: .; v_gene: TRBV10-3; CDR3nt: TGTGCCATCAGACTCGACAGGGGCACAGATACGCAGTATTTT; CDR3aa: CAIRLDRGTDTQYF
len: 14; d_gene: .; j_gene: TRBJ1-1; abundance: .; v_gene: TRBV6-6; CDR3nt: TGTGCCAGCAGTTACTCTTTCCGGAACACTGAAGCTTTCTTT; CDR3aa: CASSYSFRNTEAFF
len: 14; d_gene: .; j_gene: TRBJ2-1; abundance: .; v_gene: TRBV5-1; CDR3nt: TGCGCCAGCAGCCCCTCGGACAGCTACGATGAGCAGTTCTTC; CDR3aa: CASSPSDSYDEQFF
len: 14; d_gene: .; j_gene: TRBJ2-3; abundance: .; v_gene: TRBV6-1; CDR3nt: TGTGCCAGCAGTGAACGACACTACACAGATACGCAGTATTTT; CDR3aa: CASSERHYTDTQYF
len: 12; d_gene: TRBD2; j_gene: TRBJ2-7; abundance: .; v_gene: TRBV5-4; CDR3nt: TGTGCCAGCAGCTTGGCCGGGGGGGAGCAGTACTTC; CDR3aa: CASSLAGGEQYF
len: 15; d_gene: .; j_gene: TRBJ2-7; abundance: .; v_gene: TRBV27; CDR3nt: TGTGCCAGCAGGCTACTACAGGGAAAACTCGGCGAGCAGTACTTC; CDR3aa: CASRLLQGKLGEQYF
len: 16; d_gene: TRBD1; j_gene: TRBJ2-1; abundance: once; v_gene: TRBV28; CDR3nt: TGTGCCAGCAGCTCGGAGGGACAGGGTGCTTACAATGAGCAGTTCTTC; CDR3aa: CASSSEGQGAYNEQFF
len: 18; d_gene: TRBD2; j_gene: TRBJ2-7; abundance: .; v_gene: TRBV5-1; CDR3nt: TGCGCCAGCAGCTACCGCCCTGGACTAGCGGACTCACATCGGGAGCAGTACTTC; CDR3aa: CASSYRPGLADSHREQYF
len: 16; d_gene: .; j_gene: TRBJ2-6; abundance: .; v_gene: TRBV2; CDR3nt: TGTGCCGTAGTAAAGACAGGTGCCTCTGGGGCCAACGTCCTGACTTTC; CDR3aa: CAVVKTGASGANVLTF
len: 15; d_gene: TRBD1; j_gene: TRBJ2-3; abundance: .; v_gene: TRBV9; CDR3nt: TGTGCCAGCAGCGTTGGGACAGGACGCACAGATACGCAGTATTTT; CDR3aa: CASSVGTGRTDTQYF
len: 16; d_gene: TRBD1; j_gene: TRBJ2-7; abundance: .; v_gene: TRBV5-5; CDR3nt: TGTGCCAGCAGCTTGGCCTCCGGGACAGGGTCCTACGAGCAGTACTTC; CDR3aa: CASSLASGTGSYEQYF
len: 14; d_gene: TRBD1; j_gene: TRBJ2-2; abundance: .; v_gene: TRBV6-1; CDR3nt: TGTGCCAGCAGTCGACAGGGATACACCGGGGAGCTGTTTTTT; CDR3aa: CASSRQGYTGELFF
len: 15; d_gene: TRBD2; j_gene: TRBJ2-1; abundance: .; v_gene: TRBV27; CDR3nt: TGTGCCAGCAGTTTTAGCGGGGGGTCTATGAATGAGCAGTTCTTC; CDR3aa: CASSFSGGSMNEQFF
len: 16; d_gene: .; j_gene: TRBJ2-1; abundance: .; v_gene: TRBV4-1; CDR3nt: TGCGCCAGCAGCCAAGGCTGGTGGGGCTCCTACAATGAGCAGTTCTTC; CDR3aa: CASSQGWWGSYNEQFF
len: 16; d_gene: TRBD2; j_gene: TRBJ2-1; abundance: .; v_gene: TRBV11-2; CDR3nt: TGTGCCAGCAGCTTAGGTGCGGGAGGGCCTTACAATGAGCAGTTCTTC; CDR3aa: CASSLGAGGPYNEQFF
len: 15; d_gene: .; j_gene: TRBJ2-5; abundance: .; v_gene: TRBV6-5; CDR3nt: TGTGCCAGCAGTTACTCGGGGCAGGCTCAAGAGACCCAGTACTTC; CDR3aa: CASSYSGQAQETQYF
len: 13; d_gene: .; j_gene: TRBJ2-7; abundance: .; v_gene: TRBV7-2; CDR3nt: TGTGCCAGCAGACGGTCTTCCCCCTACGAGCAGTACTTC; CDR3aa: CASRRSSPYEQYF
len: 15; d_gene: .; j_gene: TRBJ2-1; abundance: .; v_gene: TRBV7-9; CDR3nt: TGTGCCAGCAGCTTAGCGGGGGCCTCCTACAATGAGCAGTTCTTC; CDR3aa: CASSLAGASYNEQFF
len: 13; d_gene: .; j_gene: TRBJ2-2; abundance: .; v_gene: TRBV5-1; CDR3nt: TGCGCCAGCAGCTTGCTGATCACCGGGGAGCTGTTTTTT; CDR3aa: CASSLLITGELFF
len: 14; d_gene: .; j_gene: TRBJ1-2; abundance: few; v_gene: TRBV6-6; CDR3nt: TGTGCCAGCAGTTACTACCAGGATAGTGATGGCTACACCTTC; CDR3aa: CASSYYQDSDGYTF
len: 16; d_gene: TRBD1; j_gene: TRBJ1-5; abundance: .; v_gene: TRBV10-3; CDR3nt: TGTGCCATCAGTGAGTCGCCAGGGGGCGCGAGTCAGCCCCAGCATTTT; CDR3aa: CAISESPGGASQPQHF